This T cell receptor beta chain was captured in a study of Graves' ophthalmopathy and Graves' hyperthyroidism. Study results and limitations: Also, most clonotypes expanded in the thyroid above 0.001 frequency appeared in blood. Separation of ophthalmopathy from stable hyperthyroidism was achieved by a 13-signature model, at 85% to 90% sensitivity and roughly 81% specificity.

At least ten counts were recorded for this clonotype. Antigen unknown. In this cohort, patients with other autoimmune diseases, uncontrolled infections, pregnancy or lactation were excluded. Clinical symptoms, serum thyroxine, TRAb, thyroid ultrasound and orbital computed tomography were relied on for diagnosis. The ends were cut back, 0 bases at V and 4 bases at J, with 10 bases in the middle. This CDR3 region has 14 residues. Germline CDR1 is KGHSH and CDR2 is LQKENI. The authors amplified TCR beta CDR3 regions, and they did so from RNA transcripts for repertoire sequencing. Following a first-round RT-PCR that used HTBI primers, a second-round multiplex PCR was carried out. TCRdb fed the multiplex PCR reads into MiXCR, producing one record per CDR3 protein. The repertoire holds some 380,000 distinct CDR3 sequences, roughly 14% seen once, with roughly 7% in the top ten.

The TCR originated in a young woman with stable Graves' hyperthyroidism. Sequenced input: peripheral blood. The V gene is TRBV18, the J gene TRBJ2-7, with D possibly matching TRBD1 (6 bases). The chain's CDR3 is CASSPPDSWYEQYF. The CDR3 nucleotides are TGTGCCAGCTCACCACCGGACAGTTGGTACGAGCAGTACTTC.